These 9 T cell receptor beta chains share one sample of origin, sequenced in a study of cytomegalovirus exposure and HLA in healthy donors (dated by TCRdb to the late 2010s). Libraries came from the immunoSEQ multiplex PCR assay. The multiplex PCR relied on a mix of 60 forward primers for TCR Vbeta segments and 13 reverse primers for TCR Jbeta segments. TCRdb provides this immuneACCESS table in a form limited to in-frame rearrangements. Some clones are lacking; in checked studies, under half of them reflect an unresolved V gene, and why the rest are absent is not known. The sample table lists roughly 120,000 clones, approximately 8.7% of them with a count of one. The ten largest clonotypes hold about 5.5% of the sample. Sample: PBMCs. These receptors all come from a man aged 35-49 years in good health and CMV-seronegative.

The V and J genes are TRBV30 and TRBJ2-7; D is perhaps TRBD1 (6 bases). This CDR3 region has 13 residues. CDR1 and CDR2 (germline): GTSNPN, SVGIG (reference sequence). Trimming stripped 1 base from V and 5 bases from J, with 12 bases between. The CDR3 spells CAWSAGTSDEQYF. The CDR3 DNA reads as TGTGCCTGGAGTGCCGGGACATCCGACGAGCAGTACTTC.

This clone was observed a handful of times. The V and J genes are TRBV6-5 and TRBJ2-7; 7 bases line up with TRBD1. V dropped 6 bases and J dropped 0; count of bases not matched to a gene: 5. The CDR3 totals 14 residues. Germline loops: CDR1 MNHEY, CDR2 SVGAGI. CDR3 DNA sequence: TGTGCCAGCAGGCAGGGGGTAGGCTCCTACGAGCAGTACTTC. This gives the protein CASRQGVGSYEQYF.

This clone was counted between two and nine times. The identical CDR3 is also encoded by other nucleotide sequences in the sample. The chain couples TRBV5-6 to TRBJ2-2, with D unclear. Trimming removed 4 bases at V and 3 bases at J, with 13 bases between. This CDR3 spans 15 amino acids. The V gene's germline CDR1 is SGHDT and CDR2 YYEEEE. Here the CDR3 reads CASSPDRLDTGELFF. In DNA form, the CDR3 reads TGTGCCAGCAGCCCCGATCGGTTGGACACCGGGGAGCTGTTTTTT.

The chain couples TRBV7-2 to TRBJ1-1; D is ambiguous. Germline V CDR1 and CDR2: SGHTA, FQGNSA. V was clipped by 5 bases and J by 2 bases, with 12 bases between them. There are 14 residues in the CDR3. For the CDR3, the DNA is TGTGCCAGCAGCCTCACCGGGAGTAACACTGAAGCTTTCTTT. It is translated as CASSLTGSNTEAFF. The whole variable domain, remainder taken from reference TRBV7-2 and TRBJ1-1, is GAGVSQSPSNKVTEKGKDVELRCDPISGHTALYWYRQSLGQGLEFLIYFQGNSAPDKSGLPSDRFSAERTGGSVSTLTIQRTQQEDSAVYLCASSLTGSNTEAFFGQGTRLTVV.

Only one count was recorded for this clone. This chain joins TRBV19 and TRBJ2-5, with D uncertain. Trimming took off 1 base at V and 4 bases at J, with 10 bases between the two ends. The CDR3 has 14 residues. The germline CDR1 and CDR2 sequences are LNHDA and SQIVND (reference sequence). As DNA, the CDR3 is TGTGCCAGTAGTATAGTGGCCCCGGGAGAGACCCAGTACTTC. Its translation: CASSIVAPGETQYF. Variable domain in full (rest from reference TRBV19 and TRBJ2-5): DGGITQSPKYLFRKEGQNVTLSCEQNLNHDAMYWYRQDPGQGLRLIYYSQIVNDFQKGDIAEGYSVSREKKESFPLTVTSAQKNPTAFYLCASSIVAPGETQYFGPGTRLLVL.

This clone appeared a few times. V and J are TRBV30 and TRBJ2-7; D might be TRBD1 (6 bases). V lost 0 bases, J lost 3 bases, and 9 bases lay in between. Germline CDR1 is GTSNPN and CDR2 is SVGIG (reference sequence). The CDR3 spans 13 residues. The CDR3 DNA follows: TGTGCCTGGAGTGTACTGGACAGCTACGAGCAGTACTTC. It yields the protein CAWSVLDSYEQYF.

The chain combines TRBV5-6 with TRBJ1-5, with 9 bases lining up with TRBD1. With 1 base clipped from V and 4 bases from J, the junction kept 3 bases outside the gene matches. CDR1 SGHDT and CDR2 YYEEEE come from the germline V gene. CDR3 size: 15 residues. In DNA form, the CDR3 reads TGTGCCAGCAGCTTGACAGGGGGCGTTAATCAGCCCCAGCATTTT. It codes for CASSLTGGVNQPQHF.

This clone was seen a handful of times. This chain links TRBV2 with TRBJ1-6; possible D gene TRBD1, 5 bases. CDR1 and CDR2 from the germline V gene are SNHLY and FYNNEI. The CDR3 has 13 residues. The germline V and J ends were trimmed by 4 bases and 7 bases, with 8 bases remaining between them. For the CDR3, the DNA is TGTGCCAGCAGTGGGGGGGTGAATTCACCCCTCCACTTT. This encodes CASSGGVNSPLHF.

This clone was counted a few times. The CDR3 coding sequence is TGTGCCAGCAGCTTGGAGGGGAGCTCTGGAAACACCATATATTTT. Translated: CASSLEGSSGNTIYF. The V call is TRBV7-2, the J call TRBJ1-3; maybe TRBD1 (5 bases). Germline V gene data show CDR1 as SGHTA and CDR2 as FQGNSA. V gave up 3 bases and J gave up 0 bases, with 9 bases separating them. The CDR3 is made up of 15 amino acids. The complete variable domain, with remaining parts taken from reference TRBV7-2 and TRBJ1-3, reads GAGVSQSPSNKVTEKGKDVELRCDPISGHTALYWYRQSLGQGLEFLIYFQGNSAPDKSGLPSDRFSAERTGGSVSTLTIQRTQQEDSAVYLCASSLEGSSGNTIYFGEGSWLTVV.